Listed here are 29 T cell receptor beta chains from one sample, sequenced in a study of beta chain features in type 1 diabetes. All of the isolated RNA was reverse transcribed, so expressed TCRB transcripts were sequenced. TCRdb's table, derived via immunoSEQ multiplex PCR, lists solely in-frame clones and lacks some. The repertoire has fewer than 900,000 clones, about 17% of them found once; the top ten carry around 0.02%. The sample comprised naive CD4+ T cells from blood. The receptor source for this set is a woman aged 18-29 years in good health.

The chain uses TRBV6-1 and TRBJ2-3; D is unclear. Germline CDR1 is MNHNS and CDR2 is SASEGT. V was trimmed by 3 bases and J by 5 bases, leaving 12 bases between them. This CDR3 region has 14 residues. Written as DNA, the CDR3 is TGTGCCAGCAGTGAGGCCGCCTTGCGAGATACGCAGTATTTT. It codes for CASSEAALRDTQYF.

The chain links TRBV18 to TRBJ1-1, with 10 nucleotides matching TRBD1. V gave up 6 bases and J gave up 4 bases; unmatched junction bases: 8. The CDR3 is 15 residues long. Germline V lookup: CDR1 KGHSH, CDR2 LQKENI. In DNA, the CDR3 is TGTGCCAGCTCCCTCGGACAGGGGGGGAGCACTGAAGCTTTCTTT. Residues: CASSLGQGGSTEAFF.

This clone has a handful of counts. The J gene is TRBJ2-1, the V gene TRBV5-6, with D uncertain. Germline V gives CDR1 SGHDT, CDR2 YYEEEE. There are 12 residues in the CDR3. Trimming removed 2 bases at V and 6 bases at J, with 6 bases between. This CDR3 is CASSLVPNEQFF. DNA of the CDR3: TGTGCCAGCAGCTTAGTCCCCAATGAGCAGTTCTTC.

V is TRBV18 and J is TRBJ2-7; no firm D call. V was pared by 0 bases and J by 5 bases, with 8 bases between. This CDR3 is built from 13 residues. Germline CDR1 reads KGHSH; CDR2 reads LQKENI. CDR3 protein: CASSPPHKDEQYF. The CDR3, as DNA: TGTGCCAGCTCACCACCGCACAAGGACGAGCAGTACTTC.

This clone has just a few counts. This chain joins TRBV21-1 and TRBJ2-7; the D segment call TRBD2 is taken from the table without a DNA check. TRBV21-1 is tagged as a pseudogene. The CDR3 totals 17 residues. CDR3 bases: TGTGCCAGCAGCAAAGCGCGTCGGGCTAGCGGGGACTACGAGCAGTACTTC. Protein: CASSKARRASGDYEQYF.

The J gene is TRBJ2-1, the V gene TRBV7-2; the D gene is possibly TRBD1 (5 bases). V lost 1 base to trimming and J lost 3 bases, with 10 bases between them. Per the germline V gene, CDR1 is SGHTA and CDR2 is FQGNSA. The CDR3 is 15 amino acids. For the CDR3, the DNA is TGTGCCAGCAGCTTAGTACTTCAGGGCTACAATGAGCAGTTCTTC. Its protein is CASSLVLQGYNEQFF.

The table lists this clone with a few counts. The rearrangement links TRBV25-1 to TRBJ2-7, with D unclear. V gave up 3 bases and J gave up 2 bases, with 5 bases separating them. The CDR3 has 12 amino acids. From germline, CDR1 is MGHDK and CDR2 SYGVNS. The CDR3 nucleotides are TGTGCCAGCAGTGAGGCGGCCTACGAGCAGTACTTC. Its protein is CASSEAAYEQYF.

This sequence joins TRBV6-6 and TRBJ1-4, with a possible D match to TRBD1 (6 bases). Germline CDR1 reads MNHNY; CDR2 reads SVGAGI (reference sequence). The V end was cut by 6 bases, the J end by 4 bases, with 12 bases between. The CDR3 is 14 amino acids. CDR3 DNA: TGTGCCAGCAGGCAGGGGTGGGGTAATGAAAAACTGTTTTTT. Its translation is CASRQGWGNEKLFF.

The chain has TRBV6-5 and TRBJ2-7; 9 bases match TRBD1. This CDR3 contains 15 residues. Trimming at V came to 6 bases and at J to 0 bases, leaving 6 bases not matched to a gene. Looked up from germline, CDR1 is MNHEY and CDR2 is SVGAGI. The CDR3 DNA sequence: TGTGCCAGCAGATCTATACAGGGGGCCTCCTACGAGCAGTACTTC. It is translated as CASRSIQGASYEQYF.

The chain has TRBV25-1 and TRBJ1-4; weak D call: TRBD1 (6 bases). CDR1 and CDR2 (germline): MGHDK, SYGVNS. Trimming took 5 bases from V and 7 from J, leaving 20 bases between them. This CDR3 comprises 16 residues. In DNA, the CDR3 is TGTGCCAGCAGTCGATTTATCCAGGGGAGGGGTGAAAAACTGTTTTTT. As protein: CASSRFIQGRGEKLFF.

This clone was counted only a few times. V and J are TRBV15 and TRBJ2-5; D gene uncertain. With 1 base removed from V and 4 bases from J, the gap between germline ends came to 13 bases. The CDR3 is 15 residues long. Germline V CDR1 and CDR2: LNHNV, YYDKDF (reference sequence). The CDR3: CATSRGADTRETQYF. CDR3 in DNA: TGTGCCACCAGCAGAGGGGCCGACACAAGAGAGACCCAGTACTTC.

J is TRBJ2-7 and V is TRBV7-2, with a weak D call TRBD1 (6 bases). The CDR3 has 15 residues. Trimming shortened V by 6 bases and J by 2 bases, and 17 bases separated the two germline ends. CDR1 SGHTA and CDR2 FQGNSA come from the germline V gene. As DNA, the CDR3 is TGTGCCAGCAGGCCTCAACAGGGTCAGACCTACGAGCAGTACTTC. It is translated as CASRPQQGQTYEQYF.

The genes are TRBV16 and TRBJ2-5; D might be TRBD1 (6 bases). V was trimmed by 1 base and J by 11 bases, leaving 11 bases between them. This CDR3 is built from 12 residues. CDR1 is KGHSY, CDR2 FQNENV, per germline. The chain's CDR3 is CASSQYRATQYF. CDR3 sequence (DNA): TGTGCCAGCAGCCAATACAGGGCCACGCAGTACTTC.

This clone was counted only a few times. The chain combines TRBV29-1 with TRBJ2-7; maybe TRBD2 (6 bases). The germline CDR1 and CDR2 sequences are SQVTM and ANQGSEA. V was cut by 6 bases and J by 2 bases, with 14 bases left in between. This CDR3 contains 13 residues. Here the CDR3 DNA reads TGCAGCGTGAAACTAGCTGGAGCCTACGAGCAGTACTTC. Its translation is CSVKLAGAYEQYF.

The rearrangement joins TRBV7-6 to TRBJ2-5; 9 bases are a match to TRBD1. V lost 5 bases to trimming and J lost 2 bases; unmatched junction nucleotides: 9. The CDR3 spans 16 residues. Germline assignment: CDR1 SGHVS and CDR2 FNYEAQ. CDR3: CASSPYRDRVQETQYF. The CDR3 bases are TGTGCCAGCAGCCCGTACCGGGACAGGGTTCAAGAGACCCAGTACTTC.

The J gene is TRBJ1-5, the V gene TRBV6-1; no reliable D call. V gave up 8 bases and J gave up 1 base, with 15 bases separating them. CDR1 and CDR2 from the germline V gene are MNHNS and SASEGT. The CDR3 is 15 residues long. This CDR3 reads CASERLGSSNQPQHF. The CDR3 coding sequence is TGTGCCAGCGAGAGGTTGGGGTCAAGCAATCAGCCCCAGCATTTT.

There are a few counts of this clone. CDR3 loop: CATSRGLAGGDEQFF. The CDR3 DNA sequence: TGTGCCACCAGCAGAGGCCTAGCGGGAGGGGATGAGCAGTTCTTC. The V and J genes are TRBV15 and TRBJ2-1; 12 nucleotides match TRBD2. The V gene's germline CDR1 is LNHNV and CDR2 YYDKDF (reference sequence). This CDR3 is 15 amino acids long. V lost 1 base, J lost 8 bases, and 3 bases stayed unmatched.

The V and J genes are TRBV4-3 and TRBJ2-7, with D possibly being TRBD1 (5 bases). The CDR3 has 15 amino acids. V was cut by 1 base and J by 4 bases, with 14 bases left in between. Germline-derived CDR1 and CDR2 are LGHNA and YSLEER. CDR3 in amino acids: CASSQGGGASYEQYF. The CDR3 bases are TGCGCCAGCAGCCAAGGGGGTGGGGCCTCATACGAGCAGTACTTC.

The V and J genes are TRBV7-3 and TRBJ1-1; D ambiguous. The germline V and J ends were trimmed by 1 base and 5 bases, with 14 bases remaining between them. The CDR3 runs to 15 residues. In germline, CDR1 is SGHTA, CDR2 FQGTGA. The CDR3 region is CASSLMRVSRTEAFF. Here the CDR3 DNA reads TGTGCCAGCAGCTTAATGAGGGTATCAAGGACTGAAGCTTTCTTT.

This chain connects TRBV2 to TRBJ1-1, with D perhaps matching TRBD1 (5 bases). Germline V lookup: CDR1 SNHLY, CDR2 FYNNEI. The V and J ends lost 2 bases and 7 bases respectively, with 8 bases between them. The CDR3 is 12 amino acids. CDR3 sequence reads: CASSEMGVEAFF. The CDR3 DNA reads TGTGCCAGCAGTGAAATGGGGGTTGAAGCTTTCTTT.

This clone was counted between two and nine times. CDR3 nucleotide sequence: TGTGCCAGCAGCAAAGAACAGGGGGCTCGTGTCACTGAAGCTTTCTTT. The encoded protein is CASSKEQGARVTEAFF. This chain uses TRBV5-4 with TRBJ1-1; 9 nucleotides line up with TRBD1. The CDR3 is 16 amino acids. J gave up 4 bases and V 4 bases, and 11 bases lay outside the gene matches. Germline V gene lookup returns CDR1 SGHNT and CDR2 YYREEE (reference sequence). The whole variable domain, filled in from reference TRBV5-4 and TRBJ1-1, reads ETGVTQSPTHLIKTRGQQVTLRCSSQSGHNTVSWYQQALGQGPQFIFQYYREEENGRGNFPPRFSGLQFPNYSSELNVNALELDDSALYLCASSKEQGARVTEAFFGQGTRLTVV.

This clone was counted between two and nine times. CDR3 amino acids: CASSLTGTSGYNEQFF. Written as DNA, the CDR3 is TGTGCCAGCAGCTTAACCGGGACTAGCGGGTACAATGAGCAGTTCTTC. The chain employs TRBV7-9 and TRBJ2-1, with 12 bases matching TRBD2. The germline V gene has CDR1 SEHNR and CDR2 FQNEAQ (reference sequence). V gave up 2 bases and J gave up 4 bases; unmatched junction bases: 3. CDR3 length: 16 residues.

J is TRBJ1-4 and V is TRBV7-2; D possibly corresponds to TRBD1 (5 bases). This CDR3 has 15 amino acids. V gave up 5 bases and J gave up 4 bases, with 14 bases separating them. CDR1 and CDR2 from the germline V gene are SGHTA and FQGNSA. The CDR3, as DNA: TGTGCCAGCAGCCCAACGACAGTCTATAATGAAAAACTGTTTTTT. Translated, it gives CASSPTTVYNEKLFF.

The chain links TRBV2 to TRBJ1-1; D is unclear. The CDR3 has 12 residues. Germline V gene lookup returns CDR1 SNHLY and CDR2 FYNNEI. V gave up 3 bases and J gave up 10 bases, with 12 bases separating them. CDR3 in amino acids: CASSDGQTVAFF. CDR3 coding DNA: TGTGCCAGCAGTGATGGGCAGACGGTAGCTTTCTTT.

The chain carries TRBV7-2 and TRBJ1-4; tentatively, D is TRBD1 (6 bases). This CDR3 contains 18 residues. The germline CDR1 and CDR2 sequences are SGHTA and FQGNSA. V lost 5 bases and J lost 0, with 19 bases in between. The DNA for the CDR3 is TGTGCCAGCAGCCCTCGGACAGCGGTTTTTGCAACTAATGAAAAACTGTTTTTT. Translated: CASSPRTAVFATNEKLFF. Supplemented by reference TRBV7-2 and TRBJ1-4, the full variable domain reads GAGVSQSPSNKVTEKGKDVELRCDPISGHTALYWYRQSLGQGLEFLIYFQGNSAPDKSGLPSDRFSAERTGGSVSTLTIQRTQQEDSAVYLCASSPRTAVFATNEKLFFGSGTQLSVL.

The V and J genes are TRBV7-9 and TRBJ2-2, with unresolved D. Trimming cost V 4 bases and J 6 bases, with 9 bases left between them. Germline lookup yields CDR1 SEHNR and CDR2 FQNEAQ (reference sequence). There are 13 residues in the CDR3. The CDR3 here is CASSSPGPGELFF. The DNA of the CDR3 is TGTGCCAGCAGCTCCCCCGGCCCCGGGGAGCTGTTTTTT.

This chain uses TRBV2 with TRBJ2-3; D is ambiguous. Germline loops: CDR1 SNHLY, CDR2 FYNNEI. V gave up 5 bases and J gave up 0 bases, with 12 bases separating them. The CDR3 contains 15 residues. The CDR3, as DNA: TGTGCCAGCAGTAAGAGTAGAATTAGCACAGATACGCAGTATTTT. Translated, it gives CASSKSRISTDTQYF.

The chain combines TRBV9 with TRBJ1-1; D not certain. The V end lost 10 bases, the J end lost 5 bases, and 15 bases lay between the germline ends. Germline CDR1 reads SGDLS; CDR2 reads YYNGEE. The CDR3 is 12 residues long. Written as DNA, the CDR3 is TGTGCCTCTCAAGGGCCTGGGACTGAAGCTTTCTTT. It specifies CASQGPGTEAFF.

Concerning this clone itself: The junction and the germline gene differ at one end; a read error may be behind it. This chain connects TRBV6-6 to TRBJ2-5; no reliable D call. This CDR3 spans 15 amino acids. CDR1 and CDR2 from the germline V gene are MNHNY and SVGAGI (reference sequence). DNA for the CDR3: TGTGCCATCAGTGACTCTAGGGCCAGCGAAGAGACCCAGTACTTC. Translating it yields CAISDSRASEETQYF.